The 21 T cell receptor beta chains presented below share a single source sample, sequenced in a study of control samples from healthy donors and cancer patients. TCRdb's table, derived via immunoSEQ multiplex PCR, lists solely in-frame clones and lacks some. The sample contains 150,000 to 190,000 clones, about 93% of which appear only once. The sample taken for sequencing was blood. All receptors come from a man in his fifties in good health.

This clone has more than one count but fewer than ten. The chain joins TRBV5-1 to TRBJ2-5, with 9 positions matching TRBD2. After removal of 0 bases from V and 3 bases from J, the junction contained 12 bases not matched to a gene. Germline CDR1 SGHRS, CDR2 YFSETQ. The length of the CDR3 is 18 residues. CDR3 nucleotides: TGCGCCAGCAGCTTGGCGGCTAGCGGGAATCTAATAGAAGAGACCCAGTACTTC. Translated: CASSLAASGNLIEETQYF.

V and J are TRBV15 and TRBJ2-7; either TRBD1 or TRBD2 may supply D (5 bases each). CDR1 is LNHNV and CDR2 is YYDKDF in the germline V gene (reference sequence). V was pared by 5 bases and J by 0 bases, with 14 bases between. CDR3 length equals 15 residues. The CDR3 nucleotides are TGTGCCACCAGCGGGGTCGGGACCGACTCCTACGAGCAGTACTTC. This translates into CATSGVGTDSYEQYF.

This chain joins TRBV19 and TRBJ1-3; TRBD1 might be the D (5 bases). The CDR3 is 16 residues long. V lost 7 bases to trimming and J lost 2 bases, with 18 bases between them. CDR1 is LNHDA and CDR2 is SQIVND in the germline V gene (reference sequence). CDR3 nucleotides: TGTGCCAGTATCCAAGGCCGGGGCTCGCCTGGAAACACCATATATTTT. This translates into CASIQGRGSPGNTIYF. Combining the CDR3 with reference TRBV19 and TRBJ1-3 gives the whole variable domain DGGITQSPKYLFRKEGQNVTLSCEQNLNHDAMYWYRQDPGQGLRLIYYSQIVNDFQKGDIAEGYSVSREKKESFPLTVTSAQKNPTAFYLCASIQGRGSPGNTIYFGEGSWLTVV.

The rearrangement uses TRBV28 and TRBJ2-3; 7 bases are shared with TRBD1. The CDR3 runs to 11 residues. Germline-derived CDR1 and CDR2 are MDHEN and SYDVKM. Unmatched junction bases numbered 3, after V lost 9 bases and J lost 6 bases. The CDR3 loop is CASNRGDTQYF. CDR3 nucleotides: TGTGCCAGTAACAGGGGCGATACGCAGTATTTT.

CDR3 nucleotide sequence: TGTGCCAGCAGCTTATCGGGACTAGCGGGAGGGCCCCGTCAAGGGCAGTTCTTC. It translates to CASSLSGLAGGPRQGQFF. The rearrangement uses TRBV7-9 and TRBJ2-1; 16 bases are shared with TRBD2. CDR1 is SEHNR and CDR2 is FQNEAQ in the germline V gene (reference sequence). The CDR3 loop spans 18 amino acids. After removal of 2 bases from V and 12 bases from J, the junction contained 13 bases not matched to a gene.

This chain connects TRBV5-1 to TRBJ2-7, with 9 bases that match TRBD2. V dropped 0 bases and J dropped 0; count of bases not matched to a gene: 4. This CDR3 has 16 amino acids. Looked up from germline, CDR1 is SGHRS and CDR2 is YFSETQ. The CDR3 DNA sequence: TGCGCCAGCAGCTTGGAGACTAGCGGAAGCTCCTACGAGCAGTACTTC. Translating gives CASSLETSGSSYEQYF. Supplemented by reference TRBV5-1 and TRBJ2-7, the full variable domain reads KAGVTQTPRYLIKTRGQQVTLSCSPISGHRSVSWYQQTPGQGLQFLFEYFSETQRNKGNFPGRFSGRQFSNSRSEMNVSTLELGDSALYLCASSLETSGSSYEQYFGPGTRLTVT.

V and J are TRBV3-1 (or the pseudogene TRBV3-2) and TRBJ2-7; TRBD1 matches at 10 bases. CDR3 size: 14 residues. Germline CDR1 is LGHDT and CDR2 is YNNKEL (reference sequence). Unmatched junction bases numbered 7, after V lost 4 bases and J lost 7 bases. The CDR3 protein is CASSLQTGGGEQYF. The CDR3 region has the DNA TGTGCCAGCAGCCTCCAGACAGGGGGCGGAGAGCAGTACTTC.

The genes are TRBV6-6 and TRBJ2-7, with D perhaps TRBD1 or TRBD2 (5 bases each). Trimming took off 7 bases at V and 2 bases at J, with 15 bases between the two ends. CDR3 length: 14 amino acids. Germline values: CDR1 MNHNY, CDR2 SVGAGI (reference sequence). CDR3 sequence (DNA): TGTGCCAGCACCTTACGGGGACCCACCTACGAGCAGTACTTC. Translated, it gives CASTLRGPTYEQYF.

The chain is built from TRBV6-1 and TRBJ1-5; 8 nucleotides line up with TRBD1. V trimming: 4 bases; J trimming: 2 bases; junction bases outside the gene matches: 7. CDR1 is MNHNS, CDR2 SASEGT, per germline. CDR3 length: 16 amino acids. The CDR3 DNA sequence: TGTGCCAGCAGTGGGTCCGACAGGGGAGGCAATCAGCCCCAGCATTTT. It is translated as CASSGSDRGGNQPQHF.

This chain connects TRBV7-2 to TRBJ1-2, with D hard to call. V lost 4 bases to trimming and J lost 5 bases, with 17 bases between them. Germline CDR1 reads SGHTA; CDR2 reads FQGNSA. This CDR3 has 15 amino acids. CDR3 in amino acids: CASSSRRWTEYGYTF. In DNA, the CDR3 is TGTGCCAGCAGCTCGAGAAGATGGACGGAATATGGCTACACCTTC.

This chain links TRBV24-1 with TRBJ2-3, with D perhaps TRBD1 (6 bases). CDR1 KGHDR and CDR2 SFDVKD come from the germline V gene. CDR3 length: 15 residues. V was clipped by 4 bases and J by 2 bases, with 12 bases between them. The CDR3 sequence is CATSDIRGNTDTQYF. CDR3 DNA sequence: TGTGCCACCAGTGACATCAGGGGAAACACAGATACGCAGTATTTT.

This clone has just one count. The chain is built from TRBV29-1 and TRBJ1-5, with a possible D match to TRBD1 (5 bases). The V gene's germline CDR1 is SQVTM and CDR2 ANQGSEA. The CDR3 has 13 amino acids. V shed 5 bases and J shed 3 bases, with 11 bases lying between them. In nucleotides, the CDR3 is TGCAGCGTTTCTAGGGGAACCAATCAGCCCCAGCATTTT. It encodes CSVSRGTNQPQHF.

The chain combines TRBV7-9 with TRBJ2-7; a weak D match, TRBD1 (6 bases). CDR1 SEHNR and CDR2 FQNEAQ come from the germline V gene (reference sequence). The CDR3 is 13 amino acids. Trimming took off 1 base at V and 9 bases at J, with 13 bases between the two ends. The CDR3 DNA reads as TGTGCCAGCAGCTTAGGCCAGGGGAACCCGCAGTACTTC. The encoded protein is CASSLGQGNPQYF.

This sequence joins TRBV6-1 and TRBJ1-6; D ambiguous. Trimming pared 3 bases from V and 8 bases from J, leaving 5 bases between. Germline V gives CDR1 MNHNS, CDR2 SASEGT. This CDR3 region has 12 residues. CDR3 coding DNA: TGTGCCAGCAGTGAGAGTTATTCACCCCTCCACTTT. This gives the protein CASSESYSPLHF.

J is TRBJ2-7 and V is TRBV6-6; TRBD1 matches 7 bases. The germline gives CDR1 MNHNY, CDR2 SVGAGI (reference sequence). Trimming cost V 11 bases and J 7 bases; bases outside gene matches: 14. This CDR3 contains 13 residues. The CDR3 region has the DNA TGTGCCTCATGGGCGACAGGGCGCGTTGAGCAGTACTTC. The encoded protein is CASWATGRVEQYF.

This chain uses TRBV29-1 with TRBJ1-1, with 11 nucleotides matching TRBD1. There are 17 residues in the CDR3. Trimming cost V 3 bases and J 5 bases; bases outside gene matches: 14. Germline V gives CDR1 SQVTM, CDR2 ANQGSEA. The CDR3 DNA sequence: TGCAGCGTTGAGTCTGGGACAGGGGGATTCTGGGGTACTGAAGCTTTCTTT. The encoded protein is CSVESGTGGFWGTEAFF.

CDR3 DNA: TGCAGCGTTGCCATAGGGGATCCGAATCAGCCCCAGCATTTT. The encoded protein is CSVAIGDPNQPQHF. J is TRBJ1-5 and V is TRBV29-1; tentative D call: TRBD1 (5 bases). Germline lookup yields CDR1 SQVTM and CDR2 ANQGSEA. This CDR3 is built from 14 residues. The V end was cut by 4 bases, the J end by 4 bases, with 14 bases between.

The J gene is TRBJ2-5, the V gene TRBV27, with 7 positions matching TRBD1. V gave up 4 bases and J gave up 5 bases; unmatched junction bases: 10. The CDR3 runs 15 residues. CDR1 is MNHEY and CDR2 is SMNVEV in the germline V gene (reference sequence). This chain's CDR3 is CASSSPIGGVETQYF. The CDR3 DNA reads as TGTGCCAGCAGTTCCCCCATAGGGGGCGTCGAGACCCAGTACTTC.

The V gene is TRBV29-1, the J gene TRBJ1-1, with TRBD1 matching 11 bases. Germline V CDR1 and CDR2: SQVTM, ANQGSEA. The CDR3 is made up of 13 amino acids. The J segment lost 4 bases and the V segment lost 5 bases, leaving 3 bases of the junction unmatched. CDR3 coding DNA: TGCAGCGTTCGGACAGGGGGCCCCACTGAAGCTTTCTTT. Translation: CSVRTGGPTEAFF.

The rearrangement joins TRBV29-1 to TRBJ2-2; D unresolved. From germline, CDR1 is SQVTM and CDR2 ANQGSEA. The CDR3 spans 12 residues. V lost 4 bases and J lost 4, with 7 bases in between. This CDR3 reads CSVVGPTGELFF. CDR3 nucleotides: TGCAGCGTTGTCGGACCCACCGGGGAGCTGTTTTTT.

This chain links TRBV9 with TRBJ2-1; no reliable D call. Germline-derived CDR1 and CDR2 are SGDLS and YYNGEE. Trimming removed 4 bases at V and 3 bases at J, with 5 bases between. CDR3 length equals 12 residues. CDR3 nucleotide sequence: TGTGCCAGCAGCAGATTCTACAATGAGCAGTTCTTC. This gives the protein CASSRFYNEQFF.